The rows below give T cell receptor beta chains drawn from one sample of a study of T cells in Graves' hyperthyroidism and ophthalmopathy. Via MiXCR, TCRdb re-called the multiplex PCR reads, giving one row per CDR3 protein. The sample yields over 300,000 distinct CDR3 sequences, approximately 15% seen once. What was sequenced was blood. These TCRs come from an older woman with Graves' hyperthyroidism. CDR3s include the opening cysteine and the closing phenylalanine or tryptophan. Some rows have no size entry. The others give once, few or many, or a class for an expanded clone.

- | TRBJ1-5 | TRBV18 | CASSPLDRGGQPQHF
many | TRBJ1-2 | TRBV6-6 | CASSYLGQAYGYTF
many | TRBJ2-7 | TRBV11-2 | CASSLWSYEQYF
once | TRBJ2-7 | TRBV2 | CAILTGSSYEQYF
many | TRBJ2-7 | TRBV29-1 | CSVEGSEGGEQYF
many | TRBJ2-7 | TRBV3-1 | CASSPTGLKGEQYF
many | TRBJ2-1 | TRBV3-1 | CASSQLHYYNEQFF
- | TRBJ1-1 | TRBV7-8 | CASRPHRGRRNTEAFF
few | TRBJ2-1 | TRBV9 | CASSVEGVGGNEQFF
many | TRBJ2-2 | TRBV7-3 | CASSDRSGYGELFF
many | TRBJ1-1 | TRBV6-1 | CASSTGQGRGNTEAFF
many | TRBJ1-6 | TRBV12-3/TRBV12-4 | CASSLSGTGNSPLHF
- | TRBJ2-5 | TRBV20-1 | CSASRGRRETQYF
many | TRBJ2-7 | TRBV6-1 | CASSLQARSYEQYF
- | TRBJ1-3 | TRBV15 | CATSKDRAVHTIYF
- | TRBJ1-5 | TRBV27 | CASSPHSSQPQHF
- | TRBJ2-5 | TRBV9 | CASSRAGAETQYF
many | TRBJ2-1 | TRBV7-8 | CASSVGGDWRYNEQFF
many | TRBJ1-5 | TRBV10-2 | CASRAVGLSNQPQHF
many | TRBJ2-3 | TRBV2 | CAIQGAGADTQYF
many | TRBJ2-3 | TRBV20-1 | CSARPLAGADTQYF
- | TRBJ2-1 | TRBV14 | CASSQGLAHNEQFF
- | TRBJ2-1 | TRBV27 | CASSFAGESEQFF
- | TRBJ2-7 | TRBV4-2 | CASSQDAAGSYEQYF
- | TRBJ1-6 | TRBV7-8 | CASSLTSGAHNSPLHF
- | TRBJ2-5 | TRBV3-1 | CASSQERSPSGEQETQYF
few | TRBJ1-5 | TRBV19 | CASSIGLTSYQPQHF
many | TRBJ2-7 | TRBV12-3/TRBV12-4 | CASSSRQGGEQYF
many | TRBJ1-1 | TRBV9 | CASSADGNTEAFF
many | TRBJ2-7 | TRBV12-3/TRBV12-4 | CASSFVGQPFSYEQYF
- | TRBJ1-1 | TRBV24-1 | CATTGTADSEVVF
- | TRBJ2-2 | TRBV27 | CACKGGYTGELFF
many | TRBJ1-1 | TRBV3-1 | CASVADMNTEAFF
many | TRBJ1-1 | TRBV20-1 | CSARDIGQLNTEAFF
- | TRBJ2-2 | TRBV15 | CATSRDSGGGLTGELFF
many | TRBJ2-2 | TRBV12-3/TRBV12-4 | CASSNSGRGTGELFF
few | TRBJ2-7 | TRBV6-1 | CASSEGDWGYEQYF
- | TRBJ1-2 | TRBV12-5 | CASGFGGAGNYGYTF
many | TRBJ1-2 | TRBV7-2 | CASSLVSVRDGYTF
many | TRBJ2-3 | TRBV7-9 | CASSREGLADSTDTQYF
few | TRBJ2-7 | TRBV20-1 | CSARDVVTSGAYEQYF
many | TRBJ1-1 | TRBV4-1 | CASSQGAGVLTEAFF
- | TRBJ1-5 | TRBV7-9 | CASSPGGVGNQPQHF
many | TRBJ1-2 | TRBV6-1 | CASSEALGQYYGYTF
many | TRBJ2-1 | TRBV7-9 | CASTPWRFGNEQFF
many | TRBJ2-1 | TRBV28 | CASRVGLAGETYNEQFF
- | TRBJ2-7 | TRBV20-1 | CSASRPGERGAYEQYF
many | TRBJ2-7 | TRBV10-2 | CASSGGTSGRGTYEQYF